These T cell receptor beta chains were read from a single sample in a study of blood T cell repertoires in COVID-19. Only in-frame clones appear in the TCRdb table, and some are missing; sequencing was by immunoSEQ multiplex PCR. The table includes some 310,000 clones, almost 90% detected once. Sample: peripheral blood. These receptors all stem from a woman aged 40 to 55 with COVID-19, enrolled during active disease. The CDR3 runs from the conserved cysteine through the conserved F or W. Fields, in order: J gene, clone size, V gene, D gene, CDR3 length, CDR3 DNA, CDR3 protein. A D gene is named only where the DNA matches it firmly. For some rows the clone size is stated as once, few or many, or as a class when expanded; others skip it.

j_call: TRBJ1-2
clone_size: NA
v_call: TRBV5-6
d_call: NA
cdr3_length: 14
cdr3_nt: TGTGCCAGCAGCTTGGACGGGGGGAGCTATGGCTACACCTTC
cdr3_aa: CASSLDGGSYGYTF

j_call: TRBJ2-1
clone_size: NA
v_call: TRBV4-3
d_call: NA
cdr3_length: 16
cdr3_nt: TGCGCCAGCAGCCAAGCGCGGGACAGATTCTACAATGAGCAGTTCTTC
cdr3_aa: CASSQARDRFYNEQFF

j_call: TRBJ2-7
clone_size: once
v_call: TRBV9
d_call: TRBD2
cdr3_length: 18
cdr3_nt: TGTGCCAGCAGCGTAGACCCTAGCGGGGGCCTCATGTCCTACGAGCAGTACTTC
cdr3_aa: CASSVDPSGGLMSYEQYF

j_call: TRBJ2-1
clone_size: NA
v_call: TRBV5-4
d_call: NA
cdr3_length: 19
cdr3_nt: TGTGCCAGCAGCCCCGACCCCCGACAGGGGGGGACTAGGTACAATGAGCAGTTCTTC
cdr3_aa: CASSPDPRQGGTRYNEQFF

j_call: TRBJ1-1
clone_size: few
v_call: TRBV30
d_call: NA
cdr3_length: 12
cdr3_nt: TGTGCCTGGGGGCCTTCCGGAGCTGAAGCTTTCTTT
cdr3_aa: CAWGPSGAEAFF

j_call: TRBJ2-2
clone_size: NA
v_call: TRBV4-3
d_call: NA
cdr3_length: 15
cdr3_nt: TGCGCCAGCAGCCAAGTCGGCAGGGACACCGGGGAGCTGTTTTTT
cdr3_aa: CASSQVGRDTGELFF

j_call: TRBJ1-6
clone_size: NA
v_call: TRBV6-5
d_call: TRBD1
cdr3_length: 15
cdr3_nt: TGTGCCCCTGAGGACAGGGTTGGCTATAATTCACCCCTCCACTTT
cdr3_aa: CAPEDRVGYNSPLHF

j_call: TRBJ1-6
clone_size: NA
v_call: TRBV2
d_call: NA
cdr3_length: 14
cdr3_nt: TGTGCCAGCAGTGCCGGCTGGGGCTTGGAACCCCTCCACTTT
cdr3_aa: CASSAGWGLEPLHF

j_call: TRBJ1-5
clone_size: NA
v_call: TRBV19
d_call: TRBD1
cdr3_length: 15
cdr3_nt: TGTGCCAGTACCGGACAGGGGGCTCTAAATCAGCCCCAGCATTTT
cdr3_aa: CASTGQGALNQPQHF

j_call: TRBJ1-2
clone_size: NA
v_call: TRBV5-1
d_call: NA
cdr3_length: 15
cdr3_nt: TGCGCCAGCAGCGTCCAGACGGAGCCGGGGGATGGCTACACCTTC
cdr3_aa: CASSVQTEPGDGYTF

j_call: TRBJ1-4
clone_size: NA
v_call: TRBV2
d_call: NA
cdr3_length: 13
cdr3_nt: TGTGCCAGCATGCCGGGGGGAAATGAAAAACTGTTTTTT
cdr3_aa: CASMPGGNEKLFF

j_call: TRBJ1-4
clone_size: NA
v_call: TRBV18
d_call: NA
cdr3_length: 15
cdr3_nt: TGTGCCAGCTCACCCACCACAGAGGGTAATGAAAAACTGTTTTTT
cdr3_aa: CASSPTTEGNEKLFF

j_call: TRBJ1-1
clone_size: NA
v_call: TRBV28
d_call: NA
cdr3_length: 15
cdr3_nt: TGTGCCAGCAGTTTACAATACCCAGGGGCCACTGAAGCTTTCTTT
cdr3_aa: CASSLQYPGATEAFF

j_call: TRBJ1-4
clone_size: NA
v_call: TRBV30
d_call: NA
cdr3_length: 14
cdr3_nt: TGTGCCTGGAGTGTCGGGGGTACTAATGAAAAACTGTTTTTT
cdr3_aa: CAWSVGGTNEKLFF

j_call: TRBJ1-5
clone_size: NA
v_call: TRBV28
d_call: NA
cdr3_length: 16
cdr3_nt: TGTGCCAGCAGTTGGAACAGGGAGTACAGCAATCAGCCCCAGCATTTT
cdr3_aa: CASSWNREYSNQPQHF

j_call: TRBJ1-5
clone_size: NA
v_call: TRBV27
d_call: NA
cdr3_length: 14
cdr3_nt: TGTGCCAGCAGTTTAGTCCGGGGCAATCAGCCCCAGCATTTT
cdr3_aa: CASSLVRGNQPQHF

j_call: TRBJ2-1
clone_size: NA
v_call: TRBV29-1
d_call: TRBD2
cdr3_length: 16
cdr3_nt: TGCAGCGTTGAAGTTGGGCGGGAGGTCTCCTACAATGAGCAGTTCTTC
cdr3_aa: CSVEVGREVSYNEQFF

j_call: TRBJ1-5
clone_size: NA
v_call: TRBV6-6
d_call: NA
cdr3_length: 13
cdr3_nt: TGTGCCAGCAGCGAGGAGATACCGCTGCCCCAGCATTTT
cdr3_aa: CASSEEIPLPQHF

j_call: TRBJ2-3
clone_size: NA
v_call: TRBV20-1
d_call: NA
cdr3_length: 15
cdr3_nt: TGCAGTGCTAGTCGAACTAGAACCTACACAGATACGCAGTATTTT
cdr3_aa: CSASRTRTYTDTQYF

j_call: TRBJ1-2
clone_size: NA
v_call: TRBV28
d_call: NA
cdr3_length: 13
cdr3_nt: TGTGCCAGCAGTTTTGGCGGAGCCTATGGCTACACCTTC
cdr3_aa: CASSFGGAYGYTF

j_call: TRBJ2-7
clone_size: NA
v_call: TRBV10-3
d_call: TRBD1
cdr3_length: 15
cdr3_nt: TGTGCCATCAGTGCGAAACAGGGGTCTCCCTACGAGCAGTACTTC
cdr3_aa: CAISAKQGSPYEQYF

j_call: TRBJ2-7
clone_size: NA
v_call: TRBV11-1
d_call: TRBD1
cdr3_length: 12
cdr3_nt: TGTGCCAGCAGCTGGGACAGCTACGAGCAGTACTTC
cdr3_aa: CASSWDSYEQYF

j_call: TRBJ2-5
clone_size: NA
v_call: TRBV5-1
d_call: TRBD2
cdr3_length: 15
cdr3_nt: TGCGCCAGCAGGACCCAGACTAGCGGGGTAGAGACCCAGTACTTC
cdr3_aa: CASRTQTSGVETQYF

j_call: TRBJ2-3
clone_size: NA
v_call: TRBV20-1
d_call: NA
cdr3_length: 11
cdr3_nt: TGCAGTGCTGTCTCACAGAGTACGCAGTATTTT
cdr3_aa: CSAVSQSTQYF

j_call: TRBJ1-1
clone_size: NA
v_call: TRBV7-3
d_call: NA
cdr3_length: 13
cdr3_nt: TGTGCCAGCAGCTTTCAAGGGGACACTGAAGCTTTCTTT
cdr3_aa: CASSFQGDTEAFF

j_call: TRBJ1-4
clone_size: NA
v_call: TRBV30
d_call: TRBD1
cdr3_length: 16
cdr3_nt: TGTGCCGGTAGAGGACAGGGGGCGATTTCTAATGAAAAACTGTTTTTT
cdr3_aa: CAGRGQGAISNEKLFF

j_call: TRBJ2-6
clone_size: NA
v_call: TRBV3-1/TRBV3-2
d_call: NA
cdr3_length: 15
cdr3_nt: TGTGCCAGCAGCCAATTAAAGCCGGGGGCCAACGTCCTGACTTTC
cdr3_aa: CASSQLKPGANVLTF

j_call: TRBJ1-1
clone_size: NA
v_call: TRBV16
d_call: NA
cdr3_length: 16
cdr3_nt: TGTGCCAGCAGCCAATCGTCTGGAGCCTTCACCACTGAAGCTTTCTTT
cdr3_aa: CASSQSSGAFTTEAFF

j_call: TRBJ2-2
clone_size: NA
v_call: TRBV3-1/TRBV3-2
d_call: TRBD2
cdr3_length: 17
cdr3_nt: TGTGCCAGCAGCCATGGGACTAGCGGAGCGAACACCGGGGAGCTGTTTTTT
cdr3_aa: CASSHGTSGANTGELFF

j_call: TRBJ2-7
clone_size: NA
v_call: TRBV30
d_call: NA
cdr3_length: 14
cdr3_nt: TGTGCCTGGAGTTCCGGGTCGGGAATCGACGAGCAGTACTTC
cdr3_aa: CAWSSGSGIDEQYF

j_call: TRBJ2-3
clone_size: NA
v_call: TRBV12-5
d_call: TRBD2
cdr3_length: 16
cdr3_nt: TGTGCTAGTGGTGCCCCTGAACTAGCGGGAGAAGATACGCAGTATTTT
cdr3_aa: CASGAPELAGEDTQYF

j_call: TRBJ1-1
clone_size: few
v_call: TRBV19
d_call: NA
cdr3_length: 13
cdr3_nt: TGTGCCAGTAGTATATACGGGAACACTGAAGCTTTCTTT
cdr3_aa: CASSIYGNTEAFF

j_call: TRBJ2-2
clone_size: NA
v_call: TRBV2
d_call: TRBD1
cdr3_length: 14
cdr3_nt: TGTGCCAGCCTTGGACAGGGCGAGGCCGGGGAGCTGTTTTTT
cdr3_aa: CASLGQGEAGELFF

j_call: TRBJ1-4
clone_size: once
v_call: TRBV5-6
d_call: TRBD1
cdr3_length: 16
cdr3_nt: TGTGCCAGCAGCATACCGGGACAGGGGGTTAATGAAAAACTGTTTTTT
cdr3_aa: CASSIPGQGVNEKLFF

j_call: TRBJ2-1
clone_size: NA
v_call: TRBV5-1
d_call: NA
cdr3_length: 15
cdr3_nt: TGCGCCAGCAGCTTGGATCAGGGTTCCTACAATGAGCAGTTCTTC
cdr3_aa: CASSLDQGSYNEQFF

j_call: TRBJ1-1
clone_size: NA
v_call: TRBV5-6
d_call: TRBD1
cdr3_length: 13
cdr3_nt: TGTGCCAGCAGCTCGACAGGGGTCACTGAAGCTTTCTTT
cdr3_aa: CASSSTGVTEAFF

j_call: TRBJ1-1
clone_size: NA
v_call: TRBV6-1
d_call: NA
cdr3_length: 16
cdr3_nt: TGTGCCAGCAGTGCGTTAACTTCCAGGGTCGGGACTGAAGCTTTCTTT
cdr3_aa: CASSALTSRVGTEAFF

j_call: TRBJ2-2
clone_size: NA
v_call: TRBV19
d_call: NA
cdr3_length: 15
cdr3_nt: TGTGCCAGTAGTATTTTCGCGGGACTCCCGGGGGAGCTGTTTTTT
cdr3_aa: CASSIFAGLPGELFF

j_call: TRBJ2-5
clone_size: NA
v_call: TRBV7-9
d_call: NA
cdr3_length: 14
cdr3_nt: TGTGCCAGCAGCTTAGTTGCAGGGGAAGAGACCCAGTACTTC
cdr3_aa: CASSLVAGEETQYF

j_call: TRBJ1-5
clone_size: NA
v_call: TRBV18
d_call: NA
cdr3_length: 15
cdr3_nt: TGTGCCAGCTCACCTCCGGGACAAGAGAATCAGCCCCAGCATTTT
cdr3_aa: CASSPPGQENQPQHF

j_call: TRBJ2-1
clone_size: NA
v_call: TRBV10-3
d_call: NA
cdr3_length: 15
cdr3_nt: TGTGCCATCAGTGATATCGCAGGGGTTCGGAATGAGCAGTTCTTC
cdr3_aa: CAISDIAGVRNEQFF

j_call: TRBJ2-5
clone_size: once
v_call: TRBV5-6
d_call: TRBD1
cdr3_length: 14
cdr3_nt: TGTGCCAGCAGCTTGGCACAGGGGGTAGAGACCCAGTACTTC
cdr3_aa: CASSLAQGVETQYF

j_call: TRBJ1-2
clone_size: NA
v_call: TRBV4-3
d_call: NA
cdr3_length: 14
cdr3_nt: TGCGCCAGCAGCCAAGTTTGGGCAGATTATGGCTACACCTTC
cdr3_aa: CASSQVWADYGYTF

j_call: TRBJ2-3
clone_size: NA
v_call: TRBV30
d_call: TRBD2
cdr3_length: 16
cdr3_nt: TGTGCCTGGAGTCCGTACGGGAGCGGGGGGGCGGATACGCAGTATTTT
cdr3_aa: CAWSPYGSGGADTQYF

j_call: TRBJ1-4
clone_size: NA
v_call: TRBV5-1
d_call: TRBD1
cdr3_length: 16
cdr3_nt: TGCGCCAGCAGCTTGGAACCAGGGACAGGGGTTGAAAAACTGTTTTTT
cdr3_aa: CASSLEPGTGVEKLFF

j_call: TRBJ2-5
clone_size: NA
v_call: TRBV7-9
d_call: NA
cdr3_length: 15
cdr3_nt: TGTGCCAGCAGCTTCCCCGGACAGACTCAAGAGACCCAGTACTTC
cdr3_aa: CASSFPGQTQETQYF